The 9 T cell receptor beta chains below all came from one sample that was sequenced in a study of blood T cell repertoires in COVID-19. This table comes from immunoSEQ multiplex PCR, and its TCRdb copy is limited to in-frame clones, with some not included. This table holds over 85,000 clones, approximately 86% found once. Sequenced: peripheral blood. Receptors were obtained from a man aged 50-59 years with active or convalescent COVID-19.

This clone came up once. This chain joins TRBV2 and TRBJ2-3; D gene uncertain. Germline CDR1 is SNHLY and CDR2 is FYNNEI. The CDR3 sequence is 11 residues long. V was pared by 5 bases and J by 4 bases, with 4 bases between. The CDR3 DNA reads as TGTGCCAGCAGTCAATCAGATACGCAGTATTTT. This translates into CASSQSDTQYF.

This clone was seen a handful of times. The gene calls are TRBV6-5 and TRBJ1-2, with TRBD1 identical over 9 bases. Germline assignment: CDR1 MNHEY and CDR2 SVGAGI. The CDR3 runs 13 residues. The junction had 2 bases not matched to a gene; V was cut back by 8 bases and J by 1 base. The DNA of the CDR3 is TGTGCCAGCCAGGACAGGGGTAACTATGGCTACACCTTC. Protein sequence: CASQDRGNYGYTF.

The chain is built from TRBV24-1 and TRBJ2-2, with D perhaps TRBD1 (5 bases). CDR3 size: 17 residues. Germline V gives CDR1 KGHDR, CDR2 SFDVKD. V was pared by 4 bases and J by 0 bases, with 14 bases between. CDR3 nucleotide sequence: TGTGCCACCAGTGACACAGGCAGCACCGCGAACACCGGGGAGCTGTTTTTT. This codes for CATSDTGSTANTGELFF.

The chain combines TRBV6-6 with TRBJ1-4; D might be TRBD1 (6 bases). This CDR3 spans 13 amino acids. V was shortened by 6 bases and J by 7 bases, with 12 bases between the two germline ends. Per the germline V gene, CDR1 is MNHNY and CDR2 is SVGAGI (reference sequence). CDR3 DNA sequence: TGTGCCAGCAGCCTTCTAGGGGGTGAAAAACTGTTTTTT. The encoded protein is CASSLLGGEKLFF.

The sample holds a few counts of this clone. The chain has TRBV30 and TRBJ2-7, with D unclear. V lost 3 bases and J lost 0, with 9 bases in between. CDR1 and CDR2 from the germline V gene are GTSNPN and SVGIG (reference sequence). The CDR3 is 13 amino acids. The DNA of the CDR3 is TGTGCCTGGAGGATTCCTAGCTCCTACGAGCAGTACTTC. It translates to CAWRIPSSYEQYF.

The CDR3 reads CASSRDMGTEAFF. Written as DNA, the CDR3 is TGTGCCAGCAGCCGGGACATGGGGACTGAAGCTTTCTTT. This chain connects TRBV7-2 to TRBJ1-1; D perhaps matches TRBD1 (6 bases). CDR3 size: 13 residues. V was pared by 5 bases and J by 5 bases, with 12 bases between. CDR1 is SGHTA and CDR2 is FQGNSA in the germline V gene.

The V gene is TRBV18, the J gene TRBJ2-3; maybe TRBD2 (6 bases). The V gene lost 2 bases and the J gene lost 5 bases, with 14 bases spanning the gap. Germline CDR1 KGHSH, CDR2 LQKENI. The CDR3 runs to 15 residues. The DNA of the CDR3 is TGTGCCAGCTCACCAGAAGGAGGGGTTCGAGATACGCAGTATTTT. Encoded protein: CASSPEGGVRDTQYF.

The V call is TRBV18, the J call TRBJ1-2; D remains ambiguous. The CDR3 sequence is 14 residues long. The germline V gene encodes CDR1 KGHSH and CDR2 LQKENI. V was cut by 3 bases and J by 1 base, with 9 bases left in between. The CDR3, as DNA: TGTGCCAGCTCACCTGGGTCGGGTAACTATGGCTACACCTTC. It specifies CASSPGSGNYGYTF.

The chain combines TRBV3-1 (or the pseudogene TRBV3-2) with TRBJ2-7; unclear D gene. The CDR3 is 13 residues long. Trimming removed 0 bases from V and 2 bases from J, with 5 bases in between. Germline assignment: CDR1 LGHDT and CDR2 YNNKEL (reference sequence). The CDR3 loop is CASSQDRAYEQYF. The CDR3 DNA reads TGTGCCAGCAGCCAAGATCGGGCCTACGAGCAGTACTTC.